The sequence of this TCR beta chain was determined in a study of blood T cell repertoires in COVID-19. Study at large: Acute and convalescent COVID-19 specimens originated in the United States, Italy and Spain. PBMCs, B-cell-depleted T cells, or T cells provided the cDNA or gDNA that made up the material.

CDR1 and CDR2 from the germline V gene are LNHNV and YYDKDF (reference sequence). V was shortened by 0 bases and J by 0 bases, with 11 bases between the two germline ends. The CDR3 consists of 16 residues. In the study's own analysis: Estimation of nucleated cell counts relied on the amplification of reference gene primers. Some clones are missing from TCRdb's copy, which holds only in-frame ones; the method was immunoSEQ multiplex PCR. V and J calls and clone size are copied from that table; D and trimming were computed from the DNA. Among under 300,000 clones listed, around 90% were seen once. Seattle patients were enrolled while actively infected and followed longitudinally.

Sequencing was done on a sample of peripheral blood. The sequence derives from a man aged 25 to 40 with COVID-19, enrolled during active disease. The rearrangement joins TRBV15 to TRBJ1-1; D remains ambiguous. This CDR3 reads CATSRDEPLVNTEAFF. As DNA, the CDR3 is TGTGCCACCAGCAGAGACGAACCGCTAGTGAACACTGAAGCTTTCTTT.